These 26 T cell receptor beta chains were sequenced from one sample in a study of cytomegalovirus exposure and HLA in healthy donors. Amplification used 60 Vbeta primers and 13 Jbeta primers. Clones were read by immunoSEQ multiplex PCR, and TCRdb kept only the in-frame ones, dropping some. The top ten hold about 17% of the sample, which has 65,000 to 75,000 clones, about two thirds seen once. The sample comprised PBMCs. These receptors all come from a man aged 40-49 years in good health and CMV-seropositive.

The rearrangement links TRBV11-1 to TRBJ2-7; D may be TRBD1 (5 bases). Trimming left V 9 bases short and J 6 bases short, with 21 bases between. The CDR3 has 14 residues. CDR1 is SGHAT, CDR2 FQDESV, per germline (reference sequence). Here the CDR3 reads CARLDYWGPVEQYF. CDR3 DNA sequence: TGTGCCAGACTCGATTATTGGGGCCCGGTCGAGCAGTACTTC.

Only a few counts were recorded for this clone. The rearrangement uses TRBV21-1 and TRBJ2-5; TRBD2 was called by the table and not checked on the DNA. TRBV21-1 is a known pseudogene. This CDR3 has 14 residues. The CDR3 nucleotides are TGTGCCAGCCGGGGTGACTGGTCCGTAGAGACCCAGTACTTC. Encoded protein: CASRGDWSVETQYF.

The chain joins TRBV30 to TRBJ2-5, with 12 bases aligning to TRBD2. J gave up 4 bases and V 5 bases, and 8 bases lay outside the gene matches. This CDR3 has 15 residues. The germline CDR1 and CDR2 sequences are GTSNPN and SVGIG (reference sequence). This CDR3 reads CAWSGRLAGAETQYF. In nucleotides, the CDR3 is TGTGCCTGGTCTGGCCGACTAGCGGGGGCAGAGACCCAGTACTTC.

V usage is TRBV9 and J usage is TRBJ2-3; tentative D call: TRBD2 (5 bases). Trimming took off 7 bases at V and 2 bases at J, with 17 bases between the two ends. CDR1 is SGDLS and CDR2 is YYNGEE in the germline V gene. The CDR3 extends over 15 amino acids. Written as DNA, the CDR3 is TGTGCCAGCGGCTTTGGGCGGGCCGCCACAGATACGCAGTATTTT. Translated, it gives CASGFGRAATDTQYF.

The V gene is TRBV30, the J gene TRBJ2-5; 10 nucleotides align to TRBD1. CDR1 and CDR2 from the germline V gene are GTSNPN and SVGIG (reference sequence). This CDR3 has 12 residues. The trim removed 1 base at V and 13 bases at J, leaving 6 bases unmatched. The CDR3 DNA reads TGTGCCTGGAGTGGAGATAGGGACAGGGGGTACTTC. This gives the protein CAWSGDRDRGYF.

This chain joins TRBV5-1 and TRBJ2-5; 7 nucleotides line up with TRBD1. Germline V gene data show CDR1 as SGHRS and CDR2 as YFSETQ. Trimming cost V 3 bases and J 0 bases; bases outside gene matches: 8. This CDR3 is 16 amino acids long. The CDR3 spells CASSSNDREYQETQYF. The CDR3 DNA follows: TGCGCCAGCAGCTCAAACGACAGGGAATACCAAGAGACCCAGTACTTC.

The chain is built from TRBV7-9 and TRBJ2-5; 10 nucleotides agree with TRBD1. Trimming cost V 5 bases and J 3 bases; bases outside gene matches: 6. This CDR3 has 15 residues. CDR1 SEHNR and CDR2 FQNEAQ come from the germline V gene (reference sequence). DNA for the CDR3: TGTGCCAGCAGCGCGACAGGGGGCTTAGAAGAGACCCAGTACTTC. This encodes CASSATGGLEETQYF. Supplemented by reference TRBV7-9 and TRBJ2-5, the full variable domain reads DTGVSQNPRHKITKRGQNVTFRCDPISEHNRLYWYRQTLGQGPEFLTYFQNEAQLEKSRLLSDRFSAERPKGSFSTLEIQRTEQGDSAMYLCASSATGGLEETQYFGPGTRLLVL.

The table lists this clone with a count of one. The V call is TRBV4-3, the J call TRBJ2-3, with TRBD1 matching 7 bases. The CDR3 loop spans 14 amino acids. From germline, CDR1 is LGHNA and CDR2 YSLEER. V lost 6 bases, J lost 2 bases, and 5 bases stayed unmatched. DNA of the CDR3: TGCGCCAGCAGTGAGGGGGCCAACACAGATACGCAGTATTTT. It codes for CASSEGANTDTQYF.

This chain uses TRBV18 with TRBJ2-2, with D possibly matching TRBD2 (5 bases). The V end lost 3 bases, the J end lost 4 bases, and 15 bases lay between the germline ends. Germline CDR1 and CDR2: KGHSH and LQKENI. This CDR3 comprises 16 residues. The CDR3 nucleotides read TGTGCCAGCTCACCCCAGCGGCTACCGGGCACCGGGGAGCTGTTTTTT. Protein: CASSPQRLPGTGELFF.

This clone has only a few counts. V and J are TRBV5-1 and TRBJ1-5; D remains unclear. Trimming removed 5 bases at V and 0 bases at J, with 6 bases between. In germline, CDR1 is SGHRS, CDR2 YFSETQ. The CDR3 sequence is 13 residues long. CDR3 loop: CASRISSNQPQHF. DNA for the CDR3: TGCGCCAGCAGAATCAGTAGCAATCAGCCCCAGCATTTT.

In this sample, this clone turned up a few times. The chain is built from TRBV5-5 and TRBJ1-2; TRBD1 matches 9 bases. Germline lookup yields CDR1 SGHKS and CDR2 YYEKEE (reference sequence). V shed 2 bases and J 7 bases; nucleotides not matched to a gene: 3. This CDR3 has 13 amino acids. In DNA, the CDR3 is TGTGCCAGCAGCTTCCTGGGACAGGGTGGCTACACCTTC. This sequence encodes CASSFLGQGGYTF.

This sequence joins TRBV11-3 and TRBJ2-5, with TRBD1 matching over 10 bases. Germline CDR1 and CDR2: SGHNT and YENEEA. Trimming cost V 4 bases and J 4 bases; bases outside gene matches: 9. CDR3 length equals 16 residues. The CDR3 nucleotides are TGTGCCAGCAGCTCCCGGACAGGGGGTGCGGGAGAGACCCAGTACTTC. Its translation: CASSSRTGGAGETQYF.

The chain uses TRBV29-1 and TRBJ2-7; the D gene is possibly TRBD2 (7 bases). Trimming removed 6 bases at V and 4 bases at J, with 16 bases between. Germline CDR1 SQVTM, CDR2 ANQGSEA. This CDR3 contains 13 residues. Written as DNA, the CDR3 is TGCAGCGTGGGGGGGGGCCAGAATTACGAGCAGTACTTC. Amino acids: CSVGGGQNYEQYF.

The CDR3 nucleotides read TGCGCCAGTAGAACAGGGAACTATGGCTACACCTTC. Amino acid sequence: CASRTGNYGYTF. V usage is TRBV5-1 and J usage is TRBJ1-2; D perhaps matches TRBD1 (6 bases). Germline CDR1 is SGHRS and CDR2 is YFSETQ. The CDR3 is made up of 12 amino acids. The V and J ends lost 8 bases and 2 bases respectively, with 10 bases between them.

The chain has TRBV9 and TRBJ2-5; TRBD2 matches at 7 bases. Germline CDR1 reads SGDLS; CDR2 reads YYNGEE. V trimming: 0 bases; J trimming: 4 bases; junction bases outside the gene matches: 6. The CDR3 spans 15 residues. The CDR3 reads CASSVGTSAGETQYF. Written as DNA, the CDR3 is TGTGCCAGCAGCGTAGGCACTAGCGCGGGAGAGACCCAGTACTTC.

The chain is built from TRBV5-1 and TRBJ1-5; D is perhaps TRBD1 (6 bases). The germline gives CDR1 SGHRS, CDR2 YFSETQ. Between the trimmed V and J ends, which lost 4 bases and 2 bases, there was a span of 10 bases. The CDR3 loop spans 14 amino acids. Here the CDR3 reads CASSARGGNQPQHF. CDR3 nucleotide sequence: TGCGCCAGCAGCGCCAGGGGTGGCAATCAGCCCCAGCATTTT.

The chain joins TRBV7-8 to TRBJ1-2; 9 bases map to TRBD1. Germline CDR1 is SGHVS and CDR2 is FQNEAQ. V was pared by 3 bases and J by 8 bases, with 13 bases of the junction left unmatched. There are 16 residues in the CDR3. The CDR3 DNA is TGTGCCAGCAGCTTGCCAGACAGGGGGAGACGGCGCGGCTACACCTTC. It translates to CASSLPDRGRRRGYTF.

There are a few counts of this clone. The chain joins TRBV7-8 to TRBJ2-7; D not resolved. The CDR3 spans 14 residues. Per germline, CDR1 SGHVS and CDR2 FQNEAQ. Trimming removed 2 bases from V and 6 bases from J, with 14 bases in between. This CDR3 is CASSLSLSSSEQYF. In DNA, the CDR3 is TGTGCCAGCAGCTTAAGCCTGTCAAGTTCCGAGCAGTACTTC.

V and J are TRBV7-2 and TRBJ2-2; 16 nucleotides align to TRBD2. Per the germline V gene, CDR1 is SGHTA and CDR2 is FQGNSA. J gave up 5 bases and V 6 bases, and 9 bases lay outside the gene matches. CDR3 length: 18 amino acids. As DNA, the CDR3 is TGTGCCAGCAGGGGACTAGCGGGAGGGGTGCGAACGACCGGGGAGCTGTTTTTT. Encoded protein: CASRGLAGGVRTTGELFF.

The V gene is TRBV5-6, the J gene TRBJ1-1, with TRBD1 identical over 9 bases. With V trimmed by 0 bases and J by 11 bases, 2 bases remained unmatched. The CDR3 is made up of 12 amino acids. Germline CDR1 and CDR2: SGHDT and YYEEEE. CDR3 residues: CASSLDRGLAFF. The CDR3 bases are TGTGCCAGCAGCTTGGACAGGGGGCTGGCTTTCTTT.

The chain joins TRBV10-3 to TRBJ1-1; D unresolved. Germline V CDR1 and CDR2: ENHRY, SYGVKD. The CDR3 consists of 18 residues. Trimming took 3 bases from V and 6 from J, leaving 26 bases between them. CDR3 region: CAISDSGVYGNINPEAFF. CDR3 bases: TGTGCCATCAGTGATAGCGGGGTCTACGGGAATATTAACCCTGAAGCTTTCTTT.

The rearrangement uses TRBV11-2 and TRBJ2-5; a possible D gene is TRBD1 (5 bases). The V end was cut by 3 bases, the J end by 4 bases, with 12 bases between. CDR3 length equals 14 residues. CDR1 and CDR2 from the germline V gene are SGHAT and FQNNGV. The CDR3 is CASSFTQGIETQYF. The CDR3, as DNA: TGTGCCAGCAGCTTTACTCAGGGAATAGAGACCCAGTACTTC.

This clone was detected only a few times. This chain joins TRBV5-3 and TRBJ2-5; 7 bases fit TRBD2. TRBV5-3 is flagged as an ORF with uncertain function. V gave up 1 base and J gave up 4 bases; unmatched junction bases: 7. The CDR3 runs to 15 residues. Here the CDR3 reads CARSLIGRGIETQYF. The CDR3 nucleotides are TGTGCCAGAAGCTTGATTGGGAGGGGCATAGAGACCCAGTACTTC.

Here the CDR3 reads CASCSSVSVITYEQYF. For the CDR3, the DNA is TGTGCCAGCTGTTCTAGCGTCAGTGTGATCACCTACGAGCAGTACTTC. J is TRBJ2-7 and V is TRBV6-5, with D possibly TRBD2 on 6 matching bases. The germline gives CDR1 MNHEY, CDR2 SVGAGI. This CDR3 region has 16 residues. V lost 8 bases and J lost 2, with 22 bases in between.

Here the CDR3 reads CASSSYGYSNQPQHF. The DNA for the CDR3 is TGTGCCAGCTCGTCGTACGGTTATAGCAATCAGCCCCAGCATTTT. The rearrangement uses TRBV6-5 and TRBJ1-5; no clear D. The CDR3 totals 15 residues. Trimming removed 8 bases at V and 0 bases at J, with 14 bases between. Germline CDR1 MNHEY, CDR2 SVGAGI.

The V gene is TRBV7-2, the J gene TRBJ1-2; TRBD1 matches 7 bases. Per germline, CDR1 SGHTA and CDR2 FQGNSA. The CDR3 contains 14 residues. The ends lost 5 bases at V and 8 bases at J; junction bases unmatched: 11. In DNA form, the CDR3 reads TGTGCCAGCAGCCGGCTACAGGGGTTTCACGGCTACACCTTC. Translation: CASSRLQGFHGYTF.